Here is one T cell receptor (beta chain) with its context. It has no known antigen specificity. One base away there is no much larger clone; base qualities are not given. The CDR3 runs 15 residues from the cysteine to the phenylalanine. The only DNA kept is the CDR3, 45 bases in frame from the first base. V is clipped by 4 bases and J by 2 bases, and the sequence between their germline boundaries is 15 bases long. Per the germline V gene, SGDLS is the CDR1 and YYNGEE is the CDR2. TCR beta repertoires were profiled from peripheral blood of roughly twelve young patients with multiple sclerosis to demonstrate the VDJtools post-analysis software. The multiple sclerosis patients were children and adolescents between roughly 6 and 16 years of age. Library construction relied on PCR. Reads for this sample came from an Illumina HiSeq 2500. To reduce PCR and sequencing biases, unique molecular identifiers were built into the TCR beta cDNA libraries. Every 1 to 10 million input T cells yielded approximately 500,000 cDNA molecules, meaning each molecule approximated one T cell. The patient libraries were prepared and sequenced using the same protocol as the earlier healthy control dataset. Samples belonging to the same batch were prepared together, multiplexed and sequenced on a shared HiSeq lane. Under the source paper's analysis protocol: Raw barcoded reads were processed with MIGEC, and single-read molecular identifier groups were discarded before consensus assembly and CDR3 extraction. VDJtools was used for post-analysis of the clonotype tables, and diversity was normalized by down-sampling every dataset to the size of the smallest sample. To correct batch-related cross-sample contamination, repertoire overlap clustering matched CDR3 amino acid sequences but not nucleotide sequences. The public sequencing data were trimmed at Q25 with fastp and processed into clonotypes with MiXCR by TCRdb, which kept only in-frame beta chains. A single entry per CDR3 protein holds the most common genes and DNA from its merged rows. TCRdb's processing, not the authors' own work, is the source of the V and J calls. The sample yields approximately 630,000 distinct CDR3 sequences; approximately 60% were counted once. In total, the top ten clones hold over 9% of the sample.

This sample was included in a study of post-analysis software for immune sequencing data (dated by TCRdb to 2013 to 2016). Turning to the overall study: Relapsing-remitting, secondary progressive and progressive-relapsing multiple sclerosis were recorded as disease courses, and subtype annotation was lacking for some patients. A subset of samples was prepared in parallel using single-end sample barcoding, then pooled and co-amplified after Illumina adapter ligation. The patient repertoires were set against under 12 previously published healthy control repertoires from donors whose ages ranged from about 6 to 25 years.

Results and caveats for the whole study, not just this receptor: Compared with controls, multiple sclerosis patients had significantly lower normalized Chao1 diversity, a finding suggesting substantial peripheral T-cell clonal expansion. A few TRBV segments, including TRBV5-6, TRBV5-1 and TRBV20-1, were significantly more frequent in patients than controls. Strong co-clustering of samples prepared in the same batch was shown by direct clustering with F measure, prompting a batch-effect correction. The control group was slightly older than the multiple sclerosis patient group.

The TCR sequence derives from a girl aged 2-10 years with multiple sclerosis. In this chain, TRBV9 is recombined with TRBJ2-5; the D segment may tentatively be TRBD1 or TRBD2, each giving 5 matched bases. Source material: blood. The CDR3 here reads CASSSFGTDQETQYF. The DNA reads TGTGCCAGCAGCTCGTTCGGGACGGATCAAGAGACCCAGTACTTC. With the rest looked up from the reference TRBV9 and TRBJ2-5 genes rather than sequenced, the full variable domain is DSGVTQTPKHLITATGQRVTLRCSPRSGDLSVYWYQQSLDQGLQFLIQYYNGEERAKGNILERFSAQQFPDLHSELNLSSLELGDSALYFCASSSFGTDQETQYFGPGTRLLVL.